The subject of this entry is one TCR beta chain. The target antigen is unknown. The CDR3 loop spans 13 amino acids. Germline CDR1 reads GTSNPN; CDR2 reads SVGIG (reference sequence). Trimming took off 3 bases at V and 4 bases at J, with 13 bases between the two ends. Cells sorted by CD45RO/CCR7/CD25/CD127/CD95/CD27 comprised CD4+ naive, central memory, regulatory and stem cell-like memory cells. Purity above 95% was achieved in all sorted populations. The investigators reverse transcribed all of the isolated RNA, so they sequenced expressed TCRB transcripts. Only in-frame clones appear in the TCRdb table, and some are missing; sequencing was by immunoSEQ multiplex PCR. Seen here are about 710,000 clones, roughly 13% observed once, and the top ten hold approximately 0.042%. The data are from a study of beta chain features in type 1 diabetes. Study-wide background: Sorted cells from all samples, numbering some 99,000,000, were examined.

Study results and caveats: All four CD4+ subsets from Type 1 diabetes patients carried moderately but significantly shorter TCRB CDR3s.

The origin of this receptor is a man aged 18 to 35 with type 1 diabetes. Source material: naive CD4+ T cells from blood. The chain combines TRBV30 with TRBJ2-7; D is possibly TRBD2 (6 bases). The CDR3 here is CAWSRQTSYEQYF. Written as DNA, the CDR3 is TGTGCCTGGAGCCGGCAGACTAGTTACGAGCAGTACTTC.